The 29 T cell receptor beta chains listed next were all sequenced from one sample in a study of T cell clones after liver transplantation. Assay: immunoSEQ multiplex PCR; the TCRdb copy retains only in-frame clones and omits some. The sample consists of some 60,000 clones, approximately 70% of them appearing once. The source was CD4+ T cells from blood, collected at the approximately 16-month timepoint. The origin of the receptors is a human patient who received a liver transplant. The graft donor may account for some of the T cells.

This clone is deemed medium-sized (0.01 to 0.1%). The V and J genes are TRBV2 and TRBJ2-7; D is unclear. This CDR3 comprises 13 residues. Germline V gives CDR1 SNHLY, CDR2 FYNNEI. Trimming cost V 6 bases and J 2 bases, with 11 bases left between them. CDR3 nucleotide sequence: TGTGCCAGCAGCCCGGTAGGGACCTACGAGCAGTACGTC. Translation gives CASSPVGTYEQYV.

The V call is TRBV5-8, the J call TRBJ1-1; tentatively, D is TRBD1 (6 bases). The CDR3 runs to 15 residues. Germline V gene lookup returns CDR1 SGHTS and CDR2 YDEGEE. Trimming left V 0 bases short and J 3 bases short, with 12 bases between. CDR3 sequence reads: CASSLEQRGDTEAFF. DNA for the CDR3: TGTGCCAGCAGCTTGGAGCAGAGGGGGGACACTGAAGCTTTCTTT.

The chain is built from TRBV7-9 and TRBJ2-5, with D perhaps being TRBD1 or TRBD2 (6 bases each). Germline-derived CDR1 and CDR2 are SEHNR and FQNEAQ (reference sequence). Trimming removed 5 bases at V and 1 base at J, with 11 bases between. The CDR3 runs to 14 residues. In nucleotides, the CDR3 is TGTGCCAGCAGCCCACAGGGAGGCCAAGAGACCCAGTACTTC. It encodes CASSPQGGQETQYF.

The J gene is TRBJ1-3, the V gene TRBV7-9; D remains ambiguous. This CDR3 spans 15 amino acids. Germline V gene data show CDR1 as SEHNR and CDR2 as FQNEAQ (reference sequence). The ends were cut back, 1 base at V and 0 bases at J, with 7 bases in the middle. As DNA, the CDR3 is TGTGCCAGCAGCTTAGGACCCATCTCTGGAAACACCATATATTTT. Encoded protein: CASSLGPISGNTIYF. The full variable domain, rest sourced from reference TRBV7-9 and TRBJ1-3, is DTGVSQNPRHKITKRGQNVTFRCDPISEHNRLYWYRQTLGQGPEFLTYFQNEAQLEKSRLLSDRFSAERPKGSFSTLEIQRTEQGDSAMYLCASSLGPISGNTIYFGEGSWLTVV.

This clone was seen only a few times. The CDR3 DNA is TGCGCCAGCAGCATAAGCCGAGACAACTACAATGAGCAGTTCTTC. This codes for CASSISRDNYNEQFF. The chain recombines TRBV5-1 with TRBJ2-1; no firm D call. The CDR3 covers 15 residues. Germline CDR1 and CDR2: SGHRS and YFSETQ. Between the trimmed V and J ends, which lost 4 bases and 3 bases, there was a span of 14 bases. The full variable domain, its missing parts supplied by reference TRBV5-1 and TRBJ2-1, is KAGVTQTPRYLIKTRGQQVTLSCSPISGHRSVSWYQQTPGQGLQFLFEYFSETQRNKGNFPGRFSGRQFSNSRSEMNVSTLELGDSALYLCASSISRDNYNEQFFGPGTRLTVL.

The chain is built from TRBV5-1 and TRBJ2-4; D is perhaps TRBD1 (5 bases). Germline V gene sequence: CDR1 SGHRS, CDR2 YFSETQ. Trimming left V 2 bases short and J 7 bases short, with 7 bases between. The CDR3 has 12 amino acids. The CDR3 DNA follows: TGCGCCAGCAGCTTCTCAGGGAACATTCAGTACTTC. Protein product: CASSFSGNIQYF.

By frequency in the sample, this clone is medium-sized. This chain links TRBV28 with TRBJ1-1; D may be TRBD1 (5 bases). Germline CDR1 MDHEN, CDR2 SYDVKM. Between the trimmed V and J ends, which lost 7 bases and 4 bases, there was a span of 16 bases. The CDR3 totals 14 residues. In nucleotides, the CDR3 is TGTGCCAGCACATGGGGGACCGGGGGCACTGAAGCTTTCTTT. It encodes CASTWGTGGTEAFF. Filled out from reference TRBV28 and TRBJ1-1, the complete variable domain reads DVKVTQSSRYLVKRTGEKVFLECVQDMDHENMFWYRQDPGLGLRLIYFSYDVKMKEKGDIPEGYSVSREKKERFSLILESASTNQTSMYLCASTWGTGGTEAFFGQGTRLTVV.

With respect to this clone: This specimen includes other DNA sequences encoding the same CDR3. The V gene is TRBV5-4, the J gene TRBJ2-5; 9 bases align to TRBD1. Germline CDR1 reads SGHNT; CDR2 reads YYREEE (reference sequence). This CDR3 is built from 14 residues. V lost 2 bases, J lost 5 bases, and 4 bases stayed unmatched. The CDR3 region has the DNA TGTGCCAGCAGCTTACAGGGGGCTGTGGAGACCCAGTACTTC. Translated, it gives CASSLQGAVETQYF.

V is TRBV25-1 and J is TRBJ2-2; D is unclear. This CDR3 has 13 amino acids. The V gene lost 4 bases and the J gene lost 0 bases, with 3 bases spanning the gap. Per germline, CDR1 MGHDK and CDR2 SYGVNS. CDR3 protein: CASSGTNTGELFF. The CDR3 DNA follows: TGTGCCAGCAGTGGAACGAACACCGGGGAGCTGTTTTTT.

V is TRBV7-9 and J is TRBJ1-5; the D is unclear. Trimming pared 0 bases from V and 7 bases from J, leaving 7 bases between. The CDR3 loop spans 13 amino acids. In germline, CDR1 is SEHNR, CDR2 FQNEAQ (reference sequence). This CDR3 reads CASSLAELQPQHF. The CDR3 coding sequence is TGTGCCAGCAGCTTAGCCGAGCTCCAGCCCCAGCATTTT.

The chain recombines TRBV9 with TRBJ2-5, with D perhaps TRBD1 or TRBD2 (6 bases each). The CDR3 has 14 amino acids. CDR1 is SGDLS and CDR2 is YYNGEE in the germline V gene. The germline V and J ends were trimmed by 3 bases and 2 bases, with 11 bases remaining between them. CDR3 protein: CASSGGGTQETQYF. In DNA form, the CDR3 reads TGTGCCAGCAGCGGAGGGGGGACTCAAGAGACCCAGTACTTC.

This sequence joins TRBV19 and TRBJ1-2; 7 bases align to TRBD1. Unmatched junction bases numbered 3, after V lost 3 bases and J lost 5 bases. This CDR3 spans 13 amino acids. Germline V gene lookup returns CDR1 LNHDA and CDR2 SQIVND (reference sequence). In DNA, the CDR3 is TGTGCCAGTAGTATCGTGACAGGGTATGGCTACACCTTC. This encodes CASSIVTGYGYTF.

This clone appeared a few times. The chain employs TRBV2 and TRBJ1-5, with D possibly TRBD1 on 6 matching bases. Trimming left V 3 bases short and J 2 bases short, with 11 bases between. The CDR3 is 15 residues long. Germline V gives CDR1 SNHLY, CDR2 FYNNEI. Here the CDR3 DNA reads TGTGCCAGCAGTGAGCAGGCAGGGGGCAATCAGCCCCAGCATTTT. This gives the protein CASSEQAGGNQPQHF.

The rearrangement joins TRBV18 to TRBJ2-3; maybe TRBD2 (6 bases). The CDR3 spans 14 residues. Trimming stripped 0 bases from V and 8 bases from J, with 12 bases between. Per germline, CDR1 KGHSH and CDR2 LQKENI. The CDR3 nucleotides are TGTGCCAGCTCACCACCGGGGGGAGTCGGTACGCAGTATTTT. Translation: CASSPPGGVGTQYF.

The chain has TRBV11-3 and TRBJ2-3; D gene unclear. Germline V CDR1 and CDR2: SGHNT, YENEEA. The CDR3 loop spans 12 amino acids. V was cut by 7 bases and J by 7 bases, with 12 bases left in between. The CDR3 spells CASTNVGNTQYF. The CDR3, as DNA: TGTGCCAGCACCAACGTGGGGAATACGCAGTATTTT.

Concerning this clone itself: Germline is not matched at one junction end, which may reflect a read error. J is TRBJ2-2 and V is TRBV7-9, with 11 bases that match TRBD2. The CDR3 length is 18 residues. From germline, CDR1 is SEHNR and CDR2 FQNEAQ (reference sequence). CDR3: CASSPGLAGGEEHRGAVF. For the CDR3, the DNA is TGTGCCAGCAGCCCGGGGCTAGCGGGAGGCGAGGAACACCGGGGAGCTGTTTTT.

The V and J genes are TRBV7-2 and TRBJ2-1, with 10 bases aligning to TRBD2. Unmatched junction bases numbered 9, after V lost 4 bases and J lost 15 bases. Germline V gives CDR1 SGHTA, CDR2 FQGNSA. The CDR3 covers 13 residues. As DNA, the CDR3 is TGTGCCAGCAGCTCCTTAGCGGGAGGCCGACGGTTCTTC. Protein sequence: CASSSLAGGRRFF. The whole variable domain, remainder taken from reference TRBV7-2 and TRBJ2-1, is GAGVSQSPSNKVTEKGKDVELRCDPISGHTALYWYRQSLGQGLEFLIYFQGNSAPDKSGLPSDRFSAERTGGSVSTLTIQRTQQEDSAVYLCASSSLAGGRRFFGPGTRLTVL.

The chain employs TRBV5-1 and TRBJ2-1; no clear D gene. The germline gives CDR1 SGHRS, CDR2 YFSETQ. The length of the CDR3 is 13 residues. Trimming took off 0 bases at V and 7 bases at J, with 8 bases between the two ends. CDR3 sequence: CASSLVGVNEQFF. CDR3 coding DNA: TGCGCCAGCAGCTTGGTTGGGGTGAATGAGCAGTTCTTC.

V is TRBV5-1 and J is TRBJ1-1; 9 positions agree with TRBD1. CDR1 is SGHRS, CDR2 YFSETQ, per germline. After removal of 5 bases from V and 3 bases from J, the junction contained 8 bases not matched to a gene. This CDR3 is built from 15 residues. CDR3 DNA: TGCGCCAGCAGAAAGCGGGACAGGGAGGACACTGAAGCTTTCTTT. Protein product: CASRKRDREDTEAFF.

This sequence joins TRBV27 and TRBJ2-5, with 8 bases that match TRBD1. The germline V gene encodes CDR1 MNHEY and CDR2 SMNVEV (reference sequence). Trimming at V came to 5 bases and at J to 4 bases, leaving 3 bases not matched to a gene. The CDR3 is made up of 13 amino acids. The CDR3 sequence: CASSRDRRETQYF. The CDR3 nucleotides are TGTGCCAGCAGTCGGGACAGGCGAGAGACCCAGTACTTC.

V is TRBV7-9 and J is TRBJ2-1, with D uncertain. Germline V gene sequence: CDR1 SEHNR, CDR2 FQNEAQ (reference sequence). V lost 3 bases to trimming and J lost 9 bases, with 9 bases between them. The CDR3 covers 12 residues. The CDR3 DNA follows: TGTGCCAGCAGCTTTTCCCTCGGTGAGCAGTTCTTC. This gives the protein CASSFSLGEQFF. The variable domain in full, with the rest retrieved from reference TRBV7-9 and TRBJ2-1, is DTGVSQNPRHKITKRGQNVTFRCDPISEHNRLYWYRQTLGQGPEFLTYFQNEAQLEKSRLLSDRFSAERPKGSFSTLEIQRTEQGDSAMYLCASSFSLGEQFFGPGTRLTVL.

The chain couples TRBV11-2 to TRBJ2-6; a possible D gene is TRBD1 (6 bases). Trimming shortened V by 5 bases and J by 0 bases, and 14 bases separated the two germline ends. The length of the CDR3 is 17 residues. Per the germline V gene, CDR1 is SGHAT and CDR2 is FQNNGV. This CDR3 is CASSPGTPNSGANVLTF. Here the CDR3 DNA reads TGTGCCAGCAGCCCCGGGACACCAAACTCTGGGGCCAACGTCCTGACTTTC.

This clone occurred a few times. The chain uses TRBV7-6 and TRBJ1-1; D gene uncertain. The CDR3 has 13 residues. Germline CDR1 SGHVS, CDR2 FNYEAQ. Deletions cut 7 bases from V and 5 bases from J, with 14 bases between. The CDR3 DNA is TGTGCCAGCACCGCCGGTGGCGGGACTGAAGCTTTCTTT. As protein: CASTAGGGTEAFF.

The V call is TRBV5-6, the J call TRBJ1-5; 12 bases map to TRBD1. Per the germline V gene, CDR1 is SGHDT and CDR2 is YYEEEE. This CDR3 is 18 amino acids long. With V trimmed by 0 bases and J by 5 bases, 9 bases remained unmatched. The CDR3 sequence is CASSLASTGTGGDQPQHF. CDR3 coding DNA: TGTGCCAGCAGCTTGGCTTCCACCGGGACAGGGGGCGATCAGCCCCAGCATTTT.

This clone has just a few counts. The chain employs TRBV5-1 and TRBJ2-3; TRBD2 matches 12 bases. CDR1 and CDR2 (germline): SGHRS, YFSETQ. The CDR3 consists of 16 residues. Trimming took 4 bases from V and 0 from J; bases not matched to a gene: 3. For the CDR3, the DNA is TGCGCCAGCAGCACCGGACTAGCGGGAAGCACAGATACGCAGTATTTT. Its translation is CASSTGLAGSTDTQYF.

The chain has TRBV19 and TRBJ1-1; D perhaps matches TRBD1 (6 bases). This CDR3 has 20 amino acids. V was trimmed by 3 bases and J by 0 bases, leaving 26 bases between them. Germline CDR1 LNHDA, CDR2 SQIVND (reference sequence). This CDR3 reads CASSIGRPQGGPSLNTEAFF. The DNA of the CDR3 is TGTGCCAGTAGTATCGGGAGACCACAGGGAGGGCCTTCTTTGAACACTGAAGCTTTCTTT.

The rearrangement uses TRBV9 and TRBJ1-5, with 7 bases identical to TRBD1. After removal of 7 bases from V and 4 bases from J, the junction contained 11 bases not matched to a gene. CDR1 and CDR2 from the germline V gene are SGDLS and YYNGEE. The CDR3 runs to 15 residues. The CDR3 region is CASSVTGMGNQPQHF. CDR3 coding DNA: TGTGCCAGCTCGGTGACAGGGATGGGGAATCAGCCCCAGCATTTT.

This clone was recorded a few times. The gene calls are TRBV18 and TRBJ2-7; 11 bases agree with TRBD1. Germline V gene data show CDR1 as KGHSH and CDR2 as LQKENI. Unmatched junction bases numbered 2, after V lost 3 bases and J lost 4 bases. The CDR3 extends over 14 amino acids. The CDR3 DNA is TGTGCCAGCTCACCGGGGACAGGGGGGTACGAGCAGTACTTC. Translated, it gives CASSPGTGGYEQYF.

This chain connects TRBV21-1 to TRBJ2-7; the table names TRBD1, a call not compared with the DNA. TRBV21-1 is flagged as a pseudogene. The CDR3 length is 14 residues. The CDR3 protein is CASSTPGQGYEQYV. The CDR3 nucleotides read TGTGCCAGCAGCACCCCGGGACAGGGCTACGAGCAGTACGTC.